This T cell receptor (beta chain) was documented in a study of PD-1 blockade in classical Hodgkin lymphoma. Looking at the study overall: Nivolumab was given intravenously to patients at 3 mg/kg every 2 weeks.

After autologous stem cell transplantation all patients relapsed, and prior brentuximab vedotin exposure differed between cohorts. The best responses consisted of complete response, partial response or progressive disease. CDR1 and CDR2 from the germline V gene are MNHNS and SASEGT. The CDR3 has 14 amino acids. V was clipped by 6 bases and J by 0 bases, with 12 bases between them. TCRdb keeps only in-frame clones here, not all; method: immunoSEQ multiplex PCR. The sample lists 10,000 to 15,000 clones; roughly 84% were seen once. Overall study results and limits: Relative to healthy donors, newly diagnosed patients reportedly had lower baseline TCR diversity, which was reported as lower still in relapsed/refractory patients.

A word on this clone: What it recognizes is unknown.

Specimen: peripheral blood mononuclear cells (PBMCs), collected at baseline. The clonotype originates from a human donor with classical Hodgkin lymphoma. This rearrangement joins TRBV6-1 to TRBJ2-7; no reliable D call. The CDR3 loop reads CASRRRTGSYEQYF. The CDR3 DNA is TGTGCCAGCAGGAGACGGACGGGCTCCTACGAGCAGTACTTC.